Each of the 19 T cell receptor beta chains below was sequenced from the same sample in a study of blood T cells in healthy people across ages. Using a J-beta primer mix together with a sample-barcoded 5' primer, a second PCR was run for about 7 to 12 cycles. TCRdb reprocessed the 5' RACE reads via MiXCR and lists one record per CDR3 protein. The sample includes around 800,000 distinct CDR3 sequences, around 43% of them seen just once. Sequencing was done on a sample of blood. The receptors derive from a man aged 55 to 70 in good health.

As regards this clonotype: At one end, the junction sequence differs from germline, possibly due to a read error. CDR3 in amino acids: CTSSARGNTEAFF. The DNA for the CDR3 is TGCACCAGCAGCGCCCGCGGGAACACTGAAGCTTTCTTT. V usage is TRBV5-1 and J usage is TRBJ1-1; D unclear. From germline, CDR1 is SGHRS and CDR2 YFSETQ. The CDR3 length is 13 residues. The whole variable domain, filled in from reference TRBV5-1 and TRBJ1-1, reads KAGVTQTPRYLIKTRGQQVTLSCSPISGHRSVSWYQQTPGQGLQFLFEYFSETQRNKGNFPGRFSGRQFSNSRSEMNVSTLELGDSALYLCTSSARGNTEAFFGQGTRLTVV.

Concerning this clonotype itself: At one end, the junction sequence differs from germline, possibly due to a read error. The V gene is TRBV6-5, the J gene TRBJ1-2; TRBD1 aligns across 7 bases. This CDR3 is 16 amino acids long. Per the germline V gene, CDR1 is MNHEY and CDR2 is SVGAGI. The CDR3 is CANSQRQGRGIYGYTF. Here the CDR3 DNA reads TGTGCCAACAGTCAACGACAGGGAAGGGGGATTTATGGCTACACCTTC.

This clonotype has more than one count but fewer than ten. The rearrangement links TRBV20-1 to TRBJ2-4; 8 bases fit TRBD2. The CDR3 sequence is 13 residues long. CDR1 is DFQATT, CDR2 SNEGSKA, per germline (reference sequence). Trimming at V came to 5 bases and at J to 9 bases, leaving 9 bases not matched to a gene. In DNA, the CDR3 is TGCAGTGCTCAAGAGGCAGGGACTAGCATTCAGTACTTC. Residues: CSAQEAGTSIQYF.

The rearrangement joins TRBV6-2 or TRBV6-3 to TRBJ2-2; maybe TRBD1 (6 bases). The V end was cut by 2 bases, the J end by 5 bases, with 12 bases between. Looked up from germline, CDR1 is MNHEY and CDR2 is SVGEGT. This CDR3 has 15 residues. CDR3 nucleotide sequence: TGTGCCAGCAGTTACCTCCATACAGGGACCGGGGAGCTGTTTTTT. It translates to CASSYLHTGTGELFF.

CDR3 region: CATSDDIFGEQYF. The CDR3 DNA is TGTGCCACCAGTGATGATATTTTCGGCGAGCAGTACTTC. The genes are TRBV24-1 and TRBJ2-7; D uncertain. Germline-derived CDR1 and CDR2 are KGHDR and SFDVKD. The CDR3 spans 13 residues. The germline V and J ends were trimmed by 3 bases and 6 bases, with 11 bases remaining between them.

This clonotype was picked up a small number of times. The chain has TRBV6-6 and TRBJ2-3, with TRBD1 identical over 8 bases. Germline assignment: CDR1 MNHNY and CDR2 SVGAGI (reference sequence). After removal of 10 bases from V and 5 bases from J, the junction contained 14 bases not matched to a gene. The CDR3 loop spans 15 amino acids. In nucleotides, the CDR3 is TGTGCCACCGGGGCCAGGACAGGGCTAGGAGATACGCAGTATTTT. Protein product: CATGARTGLGDTQYF.

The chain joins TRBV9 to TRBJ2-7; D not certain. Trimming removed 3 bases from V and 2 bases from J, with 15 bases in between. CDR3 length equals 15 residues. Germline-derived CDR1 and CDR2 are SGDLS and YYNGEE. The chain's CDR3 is CASSASWQDPYEQYF. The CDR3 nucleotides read TGTGCCAGCAGCGCCTCGTGGCAGGACCCCTACGAGCAGTACTTC.

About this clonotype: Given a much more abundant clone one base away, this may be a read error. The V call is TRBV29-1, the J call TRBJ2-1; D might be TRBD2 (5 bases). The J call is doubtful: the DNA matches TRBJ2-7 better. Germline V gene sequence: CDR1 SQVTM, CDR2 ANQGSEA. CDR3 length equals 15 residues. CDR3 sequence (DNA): TGCAGCGTTTATGATTCGGGGAGCTCCTACAATGAGCAGTACTTC. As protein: CSVYDSGSSYNEQYF.

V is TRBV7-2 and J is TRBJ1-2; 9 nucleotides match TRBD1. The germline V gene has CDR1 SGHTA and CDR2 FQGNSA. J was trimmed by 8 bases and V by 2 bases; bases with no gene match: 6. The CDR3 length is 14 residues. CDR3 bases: TGTGCCAGCAGCTTAATGGGACAGGGAGGAGGCTACACCTTC. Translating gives CASSLMGQGGGYTF. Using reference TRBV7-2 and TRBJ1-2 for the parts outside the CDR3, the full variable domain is GAGVSQSPSNKVTEKGKDVELRCDPISGHTALYWYRQSLGQGLEFLIYFQGNSAPDKSGLPSDRFSAERTGGSVSTLTIQRTQQEDSAVYLCASSLMGQGGGYTFGSGTRLTVV.

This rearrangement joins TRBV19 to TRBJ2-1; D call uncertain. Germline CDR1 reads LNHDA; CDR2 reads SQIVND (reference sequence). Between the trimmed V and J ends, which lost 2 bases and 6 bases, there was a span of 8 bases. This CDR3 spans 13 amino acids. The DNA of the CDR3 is TGTGCCAGTAGTATATTACCCATCAATGAGCAGTTCTTC. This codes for CASSILPINEQFF.

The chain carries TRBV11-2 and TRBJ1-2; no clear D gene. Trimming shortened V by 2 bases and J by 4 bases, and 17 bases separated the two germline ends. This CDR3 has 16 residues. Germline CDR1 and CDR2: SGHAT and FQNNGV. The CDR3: CASSLTLGRSSYGYTF. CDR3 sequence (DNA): TGTGCCAGCAGCTTAACCCTGGGGAGGAGCAGCTATGGCTACACCTTC.

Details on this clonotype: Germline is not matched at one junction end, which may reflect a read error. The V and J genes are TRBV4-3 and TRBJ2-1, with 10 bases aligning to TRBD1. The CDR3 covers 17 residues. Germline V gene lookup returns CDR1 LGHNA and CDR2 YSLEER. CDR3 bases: TGCGCCAGCAACCAAGATCGAGGGGGACAGGGGACGGATGAGCAGTTCTTC. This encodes CASNQDRGGQGTDEQFF.

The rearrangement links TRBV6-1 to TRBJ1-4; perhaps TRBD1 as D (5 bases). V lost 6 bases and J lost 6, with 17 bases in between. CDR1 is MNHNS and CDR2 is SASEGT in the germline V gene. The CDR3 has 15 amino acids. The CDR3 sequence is CASRSPGPGDEKLFF. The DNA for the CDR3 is TGTGCCAGCAGAAGCCCGGGTCCGGGGGATGAAAAACTGTTTTTT.

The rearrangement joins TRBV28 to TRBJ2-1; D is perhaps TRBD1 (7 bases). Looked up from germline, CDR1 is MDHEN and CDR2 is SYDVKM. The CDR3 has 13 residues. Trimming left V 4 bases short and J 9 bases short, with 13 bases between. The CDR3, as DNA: TGTGCCAGCAGTTGGAGGCAGGGGGGTGAGCAGTTCTTC. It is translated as CASSWRQGGEQFF. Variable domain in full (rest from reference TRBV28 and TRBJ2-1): DVKVTQSSRYLVKRTGEKVFLECVQDMDHENMFWYRQDPGLGLRLIYFSYDVKMKEKGDIPEGYSVSREKKERFSLILESASTNQTSMYLCASSWRQGGEQFFGPGTRLTVL.

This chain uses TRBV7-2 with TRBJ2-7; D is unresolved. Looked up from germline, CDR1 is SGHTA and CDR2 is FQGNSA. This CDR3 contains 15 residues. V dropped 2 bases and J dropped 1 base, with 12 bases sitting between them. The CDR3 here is CASSLRPAPSYEQYF. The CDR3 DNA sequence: TGTGCCAGCAGCTTAAGGCCCGCACCGTCCTACGAGCAGTACTTC. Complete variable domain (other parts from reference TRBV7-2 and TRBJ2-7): GAGVSQSPSNKVTEKGKDVELRCDPISGHTALYWYRQSLGQGLEFLIYFQGNSAPDKSGLPSDRFSAERTGGSVSTLTIQRTQQEDSAVYLCASSLRPAPSYEQYFGPGTRLTVT.

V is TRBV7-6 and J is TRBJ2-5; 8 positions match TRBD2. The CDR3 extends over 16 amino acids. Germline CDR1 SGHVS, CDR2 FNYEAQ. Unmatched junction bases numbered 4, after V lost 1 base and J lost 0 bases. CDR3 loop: CASSLGKRGYQETQYF. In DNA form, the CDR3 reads TGTGCCAGCAGCTTAGGGAAGCGGGGGTACCAAGAGACCCAGTACTTC.

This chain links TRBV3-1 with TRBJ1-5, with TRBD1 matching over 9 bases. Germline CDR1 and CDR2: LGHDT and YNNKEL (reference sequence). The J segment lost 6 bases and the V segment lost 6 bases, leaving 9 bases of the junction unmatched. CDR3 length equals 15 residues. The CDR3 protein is CASSHGTGPRQPQHF. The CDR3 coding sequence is TGTGCCAGCAGTCACGGGACAGGGCCCCGTCAGCCCCAGCATTTT.

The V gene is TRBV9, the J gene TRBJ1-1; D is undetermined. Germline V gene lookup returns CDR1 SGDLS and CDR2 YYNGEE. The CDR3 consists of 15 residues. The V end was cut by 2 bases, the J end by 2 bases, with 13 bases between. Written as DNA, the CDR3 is TGTGCCAGCAGCGTTACTACAGATTTTAACACTGAAGCTTTCTTT. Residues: CASSVTTDFNTEAFF.

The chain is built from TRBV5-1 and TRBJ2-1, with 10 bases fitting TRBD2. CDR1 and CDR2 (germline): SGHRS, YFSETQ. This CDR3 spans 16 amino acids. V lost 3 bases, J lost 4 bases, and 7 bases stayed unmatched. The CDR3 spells CASSSLAGGDYNEQFF. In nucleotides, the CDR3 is TGCGCCAGCAGCTCCTTAGCGGGGGGCGATTACAATGAGCAGTTCTTC. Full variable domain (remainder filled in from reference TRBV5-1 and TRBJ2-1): KAGVTQTPRYLIKTRGQQVTLSCSPISGHRSVSWYQQTPGQGLQFLFEYFSETQRNKGNFPGRFSGRQFSNSRSEMNVSTLELGDSALYLCASSSLAGGDYNEQFFGPGTRLTVL.